This T cell receptor (beta chain) was retrieved from a study of cytomegalovirus exposure and HLA in healthy donors. Study-wide findings and caveats: Per published reports, the classifier diagnosed cytomegalovirus status with high specificity and sensitivity. Later work showed greater clonal expansion in HLA-associated TCR beta chains than in equally common others. Investigators reported more than 150 TCR beta chains as tied to cytomegalovirus.

On this clone: Its antigen is not known.

Primers included in the PCR were 60 Vbeta and 13 Jbeta primers. Produced via immunoSEQ multiplex PCR; TCRdb's table is partial and in-frame only. Of some 190,000 clones in the sample, more than 75% were seen once. Germline V lookup: CDR1 SGHDT, CDR2 YYEEEE. The ends lost 2 bases at V and 3 bases at J; junction bases unmatched: 4. The CDR3 runs to 16 residues. The clonotype originates from a woman aged 25 to 39 in good health and CMV-seropositive. What was sequenced was PBMCs. V is TRBV5-6 and J is TRBJ1-5, with 11 bases that match TRBD1. This CDR3 reads CASSFGQGAYNQPQHF. CDR3 sequence (DNA): TGTGCCAGCAGCTTCGGACAGGGGGCTTACAATCAGCCCCAGCATTTT. Complete variable domain (other parts from reference TRBV5-6 and TRBJ1-5): DAGVTQSPTHLIKTRGQQVTLRCSPKSGHDTVSWYQQALGQGPQFIFQYYEEEERQRGNFPDRFSGHQFPNYSSELNVNALLLGDSALYLCASSFGQGAYNQPQHFGDGTRLSIL.